This TCR beta chain was sequenced for a study of blood T cell repertoires in COVID-19. Germline V CDR1 and CDR2: MDHEN, SYDVKM. The V gene end was trimmed by 2 bases and the J gene end by 5 bases; junction bases not matched to a gene: 11. The CDR3 is made up of 17 amino acids. The method was immunoSEQ multiplex PCR; TCRdb's version includes in-frame clones alone and lacks a portion of them. The table includes 200,000 to 250,000 clones, 80% to 85% detected once. Sample: peripheral blood. The chain links TRBV28 to TRBJ1-1; 10 bases map to TRBD1. This TCR derives from a woman aged 25-40 years who had recovered from COVID-19. The CDR3 loop reads CASSLIPIDRGRTEAFF. DNA for the CDR3: TGTGCCAGCAGTTTAATTCCGATCGACAGGGGGCGTACTGAAGCTTTCTTT.